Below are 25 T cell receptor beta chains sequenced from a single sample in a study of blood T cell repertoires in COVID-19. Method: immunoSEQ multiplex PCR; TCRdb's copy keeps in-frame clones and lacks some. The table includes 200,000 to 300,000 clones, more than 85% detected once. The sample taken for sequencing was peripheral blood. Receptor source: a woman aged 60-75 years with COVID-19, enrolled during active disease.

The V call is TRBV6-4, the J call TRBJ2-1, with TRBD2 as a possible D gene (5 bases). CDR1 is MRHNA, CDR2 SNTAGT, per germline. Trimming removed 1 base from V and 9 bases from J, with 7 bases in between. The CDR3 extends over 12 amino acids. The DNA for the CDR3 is TGTGCCAGCAGTGACTTCCGGGGTGAGCAGTTCTTC. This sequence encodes CASSDFRGEQFF.

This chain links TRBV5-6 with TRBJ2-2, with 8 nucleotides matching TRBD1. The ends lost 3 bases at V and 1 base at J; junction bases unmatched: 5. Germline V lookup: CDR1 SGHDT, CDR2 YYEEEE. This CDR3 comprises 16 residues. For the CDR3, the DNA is TGTGCCAGCAGCTATAGACAGGGGCGGAACACCGGGGAGCTGTTTTTT. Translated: CASSYRQGRNTGELFF.

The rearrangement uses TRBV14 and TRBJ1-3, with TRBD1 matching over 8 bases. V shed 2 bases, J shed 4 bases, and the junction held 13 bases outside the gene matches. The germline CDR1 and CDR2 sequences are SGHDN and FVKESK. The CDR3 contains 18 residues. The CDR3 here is CASSQRTGSSASGNTIYF. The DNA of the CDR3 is TGTGCCAGCAGCCAACGGACAGGGAGTTCCGCGTCAGGAAACACCATATATTTT.

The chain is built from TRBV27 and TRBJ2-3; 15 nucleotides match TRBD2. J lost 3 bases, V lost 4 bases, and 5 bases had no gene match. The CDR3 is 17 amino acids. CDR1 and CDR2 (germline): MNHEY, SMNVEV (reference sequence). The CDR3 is CASSSPGLAGGTDTQYF. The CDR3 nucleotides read TGTGCCAGCAGTTCCCCGGGACTAGCGGGAGGTACAGATACGCAGTATTTT.

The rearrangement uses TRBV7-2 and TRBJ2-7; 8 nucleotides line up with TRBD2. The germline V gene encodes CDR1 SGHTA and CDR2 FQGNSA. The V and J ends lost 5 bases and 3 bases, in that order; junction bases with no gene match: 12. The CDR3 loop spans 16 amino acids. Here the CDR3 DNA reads TGTGCCAGCAGCAAAACTGGACTAGCCCTCAACTACGAGCAGTACTTC. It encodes CASSKTGLALNYEQYF.

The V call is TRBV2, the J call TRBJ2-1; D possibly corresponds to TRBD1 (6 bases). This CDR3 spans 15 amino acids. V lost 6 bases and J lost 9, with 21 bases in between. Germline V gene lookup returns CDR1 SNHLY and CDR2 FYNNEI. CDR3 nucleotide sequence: TGTGCCAGCAGGGTCGTTGGGGGTACGGACAGTGAGCAGTTCTTC. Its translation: CASRVVGGTDSEQFF.

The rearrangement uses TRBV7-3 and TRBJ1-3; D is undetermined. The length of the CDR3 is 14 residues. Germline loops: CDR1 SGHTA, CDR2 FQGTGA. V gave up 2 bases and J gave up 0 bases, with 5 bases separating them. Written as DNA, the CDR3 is TGTGCCAGCAGCTTATCGGGCTCTGGAAACACCATATATTTT. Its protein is CASSLSGSGNTIYF.

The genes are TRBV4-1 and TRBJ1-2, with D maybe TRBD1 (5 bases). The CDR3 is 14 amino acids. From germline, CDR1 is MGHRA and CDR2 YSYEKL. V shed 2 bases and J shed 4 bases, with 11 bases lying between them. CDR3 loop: CASSQTTAAYGYTF. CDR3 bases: TGCGCCAGCAGCCAAACGACAGCAGCCTATGGCTACACCTTC.

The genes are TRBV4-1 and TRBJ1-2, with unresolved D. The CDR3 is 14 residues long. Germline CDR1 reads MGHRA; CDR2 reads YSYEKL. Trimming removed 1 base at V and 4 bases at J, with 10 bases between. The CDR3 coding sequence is TGCGCCAGCAGCCAAGGGGGAGGGCGCTATGGCTACACCTTC. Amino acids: CASSQGGGRYGYTF.

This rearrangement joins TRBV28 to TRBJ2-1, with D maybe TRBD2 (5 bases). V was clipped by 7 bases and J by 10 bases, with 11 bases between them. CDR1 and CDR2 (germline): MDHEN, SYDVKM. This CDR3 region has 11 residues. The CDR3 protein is CASTLEREQFF. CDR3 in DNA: TGTGCCAGCACCTTGGAGCGGGAGCAGTTCTTC.

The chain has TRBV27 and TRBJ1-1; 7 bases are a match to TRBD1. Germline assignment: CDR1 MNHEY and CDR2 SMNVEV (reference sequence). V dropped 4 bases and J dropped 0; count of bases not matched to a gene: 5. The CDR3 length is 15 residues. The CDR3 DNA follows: TGTGCCAGCAGTTCGCTAGGGACAGTGAACACTGAAGCTTTCTTT. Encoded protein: CASSSLGTVNTEAFF.

CDR3 coding DNA: TGTGCCAGCAGCTTACCAGGGGGGCAAGAGACCCAGTACTTC. This codes for CASSLPGGQETQYF. V gene TRBV7-9 combines with J gene TRBJ2-5, with D possibly being TRBD1 (7 bases). CDR3 length equals 14 residues. Germline V gene sequence: CDR1 SEHNR, CDR2 FQNEAQ (reference sequence). Trimming took off 2 bases at V and 2 bases at J, with 9 bases between the two ends.

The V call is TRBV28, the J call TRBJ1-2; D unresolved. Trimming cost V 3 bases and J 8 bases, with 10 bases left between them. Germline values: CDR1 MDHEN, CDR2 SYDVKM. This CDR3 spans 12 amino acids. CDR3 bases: TGTGCCAGCAGTTTTGGCTCGAGGGGCTACACCTTC. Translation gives CASSFGSRGYTF.

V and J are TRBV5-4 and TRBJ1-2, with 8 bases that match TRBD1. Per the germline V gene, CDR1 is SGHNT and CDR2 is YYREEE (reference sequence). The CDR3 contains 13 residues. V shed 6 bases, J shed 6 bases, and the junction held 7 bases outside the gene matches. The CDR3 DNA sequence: TGTGCCAGCAATCAGGGGGCACGTAATGGCTACACCTTC. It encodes CASNQGARNGYTF.

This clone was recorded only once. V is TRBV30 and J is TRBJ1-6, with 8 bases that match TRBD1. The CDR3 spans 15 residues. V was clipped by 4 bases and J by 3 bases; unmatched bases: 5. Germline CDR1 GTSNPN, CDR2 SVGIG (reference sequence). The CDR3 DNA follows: TGTGCCTGGACCCCGGACAGGGACTATAATTCACCCCTCCACTTT. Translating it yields CAWTPDRDYNSPLHF.

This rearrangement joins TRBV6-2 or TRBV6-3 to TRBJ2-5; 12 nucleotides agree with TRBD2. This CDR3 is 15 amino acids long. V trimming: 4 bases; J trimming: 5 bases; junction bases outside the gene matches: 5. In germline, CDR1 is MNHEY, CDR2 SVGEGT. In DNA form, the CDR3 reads TGTGCCAGCAGTTCTAGCGGGAGGGCCCGGGAGACCCAGTACTTC. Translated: CASSSSGRARETQYF.

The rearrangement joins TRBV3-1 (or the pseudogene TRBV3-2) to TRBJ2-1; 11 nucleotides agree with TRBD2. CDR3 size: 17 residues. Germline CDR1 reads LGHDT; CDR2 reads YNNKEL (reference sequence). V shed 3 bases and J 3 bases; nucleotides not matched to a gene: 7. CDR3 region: CASSHGTTSGGYNEQFF. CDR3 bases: TGTGCCAGCAGCCATGGTACAACTAGCGGGGGCTACAATGAGCAGTTCTTC.

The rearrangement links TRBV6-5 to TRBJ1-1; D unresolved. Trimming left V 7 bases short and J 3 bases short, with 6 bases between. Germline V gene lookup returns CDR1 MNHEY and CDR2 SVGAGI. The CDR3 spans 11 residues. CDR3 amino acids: CASKRDTEAFF. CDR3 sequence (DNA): TGTGCCAGCAAACGGGACACTGAAGCTTTCTTT.

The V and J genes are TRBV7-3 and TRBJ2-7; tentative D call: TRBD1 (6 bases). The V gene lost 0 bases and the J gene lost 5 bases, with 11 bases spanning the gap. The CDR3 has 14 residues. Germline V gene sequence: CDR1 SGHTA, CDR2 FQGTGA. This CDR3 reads CASSLTAGANEQYF. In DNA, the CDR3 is TGTGCCAGCAGCTTAACTGCAGGGGCCAACGAGCAGTACTTC.

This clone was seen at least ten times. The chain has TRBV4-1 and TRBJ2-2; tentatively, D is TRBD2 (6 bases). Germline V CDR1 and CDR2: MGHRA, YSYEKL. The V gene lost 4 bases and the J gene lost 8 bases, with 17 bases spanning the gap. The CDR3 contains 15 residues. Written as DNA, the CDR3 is TGCGCCAGCAGCCTACCCCCCCGGGGGATAGGGGAGCTGTTTTTT. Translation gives CASSLPPRGIGELFF.

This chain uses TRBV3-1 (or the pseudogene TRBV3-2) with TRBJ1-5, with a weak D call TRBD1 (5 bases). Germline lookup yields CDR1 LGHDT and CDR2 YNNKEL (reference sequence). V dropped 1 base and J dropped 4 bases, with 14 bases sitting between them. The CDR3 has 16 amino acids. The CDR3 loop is CASSQGSPGLNQPQHF. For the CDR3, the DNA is TGTGCCAGCAGCCAAGGAAGTCCAGGGCTGAATCAGCCCCAGCATTTT.

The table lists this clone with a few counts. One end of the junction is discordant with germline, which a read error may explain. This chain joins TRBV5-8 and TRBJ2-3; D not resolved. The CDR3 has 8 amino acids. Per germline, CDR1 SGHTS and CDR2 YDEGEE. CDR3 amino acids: CASRVRDF. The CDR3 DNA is TGTGCCAGCAGGGTAAGAGATTTT.

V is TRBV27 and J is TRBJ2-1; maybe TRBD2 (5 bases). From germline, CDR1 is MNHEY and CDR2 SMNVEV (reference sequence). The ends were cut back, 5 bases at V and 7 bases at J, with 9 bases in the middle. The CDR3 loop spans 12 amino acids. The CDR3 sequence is CASSLGSNEQFF. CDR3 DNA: TGTGCCAGCAGTCTGGGGAGTAATGAGCAGTTCTTC.

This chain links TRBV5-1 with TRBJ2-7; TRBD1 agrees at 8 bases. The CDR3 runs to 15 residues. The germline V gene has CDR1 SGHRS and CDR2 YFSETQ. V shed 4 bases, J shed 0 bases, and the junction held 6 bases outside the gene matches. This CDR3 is CASSAGQGPSYEQYF. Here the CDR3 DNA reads TGCGCCAGCAGCGCAGGACAGGGACCCTCCTACGAGCAGTACTTC.

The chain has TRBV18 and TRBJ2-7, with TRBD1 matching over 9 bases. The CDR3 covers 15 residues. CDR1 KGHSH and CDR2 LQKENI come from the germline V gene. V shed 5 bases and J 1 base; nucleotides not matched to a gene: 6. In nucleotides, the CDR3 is TGTGCCAGCTCATTGCGACAGGGGGGGTCCTACGAGCAGTACTTC. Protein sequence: CASSLRQGGSYEQYF.